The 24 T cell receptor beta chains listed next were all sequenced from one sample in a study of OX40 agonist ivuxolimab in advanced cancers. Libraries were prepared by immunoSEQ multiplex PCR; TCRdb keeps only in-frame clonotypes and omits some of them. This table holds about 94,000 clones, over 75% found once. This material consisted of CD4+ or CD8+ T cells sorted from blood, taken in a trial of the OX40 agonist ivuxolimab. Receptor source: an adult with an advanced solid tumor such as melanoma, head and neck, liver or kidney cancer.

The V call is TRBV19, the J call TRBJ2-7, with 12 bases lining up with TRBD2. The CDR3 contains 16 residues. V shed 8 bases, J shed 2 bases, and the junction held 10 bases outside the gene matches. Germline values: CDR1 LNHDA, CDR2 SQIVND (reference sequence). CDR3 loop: CASSGLAGPGAYEQYF. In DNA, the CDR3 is TGTGCCAGTTCTGGACTAGCGGGGCCCGGAGCCTACGAGCAGTACTTC.

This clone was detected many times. DNA for the CDR3: TGTGCCATCAGTGAGTCGAAAGGGGGAGTGGCCGGGGAGCTGTTTTTT. It codes for CAISESKGGVAGELFF. V and J are TRBV10-3 and TRBJ2-2, with a tentative D call TRBD1 (6 bases). CDR3 size: 16 residues. Germline V gives CDR1 ENHRY, CDR2 SYGVKD. V gave up 0 bases and J gave up 6 bases, with 14 bases separating them.

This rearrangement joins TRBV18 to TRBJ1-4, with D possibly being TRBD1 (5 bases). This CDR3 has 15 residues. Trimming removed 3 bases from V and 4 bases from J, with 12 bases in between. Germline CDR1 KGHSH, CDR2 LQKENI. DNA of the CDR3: TGTGCCAGCTCACCGGCTTCGGGGGGTAATGAAAAACTGTTTTTT. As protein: CASSPASGGNEKLFF.

CDR3 protein: CASGLGRTKGMNTEAFF. The CDR3, as DNA: TGTGCTAGTGGTTTGGGCAGGACAAAGGGGATGAACACTGAAGCTTTCTTT. The chain is built from TRBV12-5 and TRBJ1-1; D is perhaps TRBD1 (5 bases). CDR1 and CDR2 (germline): LGHNT, FRNRAP. CDR3 length: 17 residues. Deletions cut 1 base from V and 0 bases from J, with 15 bases between.

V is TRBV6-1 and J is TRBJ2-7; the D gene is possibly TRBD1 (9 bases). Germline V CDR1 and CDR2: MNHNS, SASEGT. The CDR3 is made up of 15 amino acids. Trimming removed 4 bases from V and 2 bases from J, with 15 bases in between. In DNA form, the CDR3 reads TGTGCCAGCAGTGTAGCGGGACAGGGTACCTACGAGCAGTACTTC. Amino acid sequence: CASSVAGQGTYEQYF.

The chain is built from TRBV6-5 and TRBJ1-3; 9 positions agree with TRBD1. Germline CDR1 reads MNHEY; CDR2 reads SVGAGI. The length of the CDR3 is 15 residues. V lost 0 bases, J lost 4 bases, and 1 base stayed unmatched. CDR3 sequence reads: CASSYSGTGGNTIYF. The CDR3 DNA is TGTGCCAGCAGTTACTCCGGGACAGGGGGAAACACCATATATTTT.

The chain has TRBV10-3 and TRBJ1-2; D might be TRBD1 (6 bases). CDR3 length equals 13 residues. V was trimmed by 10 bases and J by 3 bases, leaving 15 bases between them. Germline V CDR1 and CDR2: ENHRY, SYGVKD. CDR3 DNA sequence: TGTGCCACACAGGGAATAGGTCACTATGGCTACACCTTC. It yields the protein CATQGIGHYGYTF.

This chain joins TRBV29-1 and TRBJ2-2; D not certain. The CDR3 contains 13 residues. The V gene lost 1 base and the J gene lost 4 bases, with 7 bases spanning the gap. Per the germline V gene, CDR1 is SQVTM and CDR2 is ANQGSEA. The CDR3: CSVEGAGTGELFF. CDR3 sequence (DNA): TGCAGCGTTGAAGGGGCCGGCACCGGGGAGCTGTTTTTT.

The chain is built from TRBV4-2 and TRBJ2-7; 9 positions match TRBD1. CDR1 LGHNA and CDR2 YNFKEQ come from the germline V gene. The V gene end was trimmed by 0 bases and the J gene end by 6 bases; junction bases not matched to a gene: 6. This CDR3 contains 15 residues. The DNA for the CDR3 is TGTGCCAGCAGCCAAGAGGGACAGGGAAAAGGCGAGCAGTACTTC. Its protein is CASSQEGQGKGEQYF.

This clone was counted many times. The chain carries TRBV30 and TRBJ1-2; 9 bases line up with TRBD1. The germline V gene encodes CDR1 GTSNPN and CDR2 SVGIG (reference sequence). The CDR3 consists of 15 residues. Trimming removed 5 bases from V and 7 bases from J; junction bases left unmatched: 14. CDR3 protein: CAWAIDGTGHAGYTF. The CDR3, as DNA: TGTGCCTGGGCCATCGACGGGACAGGGCATGCTGGCTACACCTTC.

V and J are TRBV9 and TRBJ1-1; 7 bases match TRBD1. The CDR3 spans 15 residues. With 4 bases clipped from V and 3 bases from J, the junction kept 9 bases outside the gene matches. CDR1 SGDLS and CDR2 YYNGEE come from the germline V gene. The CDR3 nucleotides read TGTGCCAGCAGCCCCCACAGGGGCCGTGACACTGAAGCTTTCTTT. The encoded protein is CASSPHRGRDTEAFF. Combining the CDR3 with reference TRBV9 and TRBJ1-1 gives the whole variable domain DSGVTQTPKHLITATGQRVTLRCSPRSGDLSVYWYQQSLDQGLQFLIQYYNGEERAKGNILERFSAQQFPDLHSELNLSSLELGDSALYFCASSPHRGRDTEAFFGQGTRLTVV.

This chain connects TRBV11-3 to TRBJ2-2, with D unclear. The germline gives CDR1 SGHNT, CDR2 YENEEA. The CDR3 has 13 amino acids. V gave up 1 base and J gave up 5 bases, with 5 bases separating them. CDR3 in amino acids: CASSLVATGELFF. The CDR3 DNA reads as TGTGCCAGCAGCTTAGTGGCTACCGGGGAGCTGTTTTTT.

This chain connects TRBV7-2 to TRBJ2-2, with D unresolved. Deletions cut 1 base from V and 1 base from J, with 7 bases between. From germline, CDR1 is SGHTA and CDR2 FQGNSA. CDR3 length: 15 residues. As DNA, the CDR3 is TGTGCCAGCAGCTTAGGCATACTGAACACCGGGGAGCTGTTTTTT. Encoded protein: CASSLGILNTGELFF.

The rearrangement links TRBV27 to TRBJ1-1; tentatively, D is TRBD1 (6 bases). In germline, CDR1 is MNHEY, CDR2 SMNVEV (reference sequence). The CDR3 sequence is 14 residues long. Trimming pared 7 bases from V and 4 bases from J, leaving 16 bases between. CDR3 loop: CASNSFWGATEAFF. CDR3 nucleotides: TGTGCCAGCAACTCTTTTTGGGGGGCCACTGAAGCTTTCTTT.

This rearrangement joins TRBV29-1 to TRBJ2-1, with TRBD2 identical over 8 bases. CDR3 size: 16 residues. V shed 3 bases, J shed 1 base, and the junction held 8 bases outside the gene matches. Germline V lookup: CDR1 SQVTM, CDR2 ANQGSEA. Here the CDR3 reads CSVEAGGAGSYNEQFF. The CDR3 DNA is TGCAGCGTTGAGGCCGGGGGGGCCGGGTCCTACAATGAGCAGTTCTTC.

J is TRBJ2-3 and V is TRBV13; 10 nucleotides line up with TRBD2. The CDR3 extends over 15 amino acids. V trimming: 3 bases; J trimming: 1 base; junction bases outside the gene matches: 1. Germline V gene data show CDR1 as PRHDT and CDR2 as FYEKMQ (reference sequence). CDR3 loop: CASSFGTSGTDTQYF. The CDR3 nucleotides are TGTGCCAGCAGCTTCGGGACTAGCGGCACAGATACGCAGTATTTT.

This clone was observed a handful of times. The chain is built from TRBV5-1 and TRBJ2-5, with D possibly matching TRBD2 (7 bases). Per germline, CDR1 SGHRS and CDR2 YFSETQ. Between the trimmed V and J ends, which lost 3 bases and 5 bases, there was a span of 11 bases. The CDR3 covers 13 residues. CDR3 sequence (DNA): TGCGCCAGCAGCTCGGGGGGCGGGGAGACCCAGTACTTC. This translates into CASSSGGGETQYF.

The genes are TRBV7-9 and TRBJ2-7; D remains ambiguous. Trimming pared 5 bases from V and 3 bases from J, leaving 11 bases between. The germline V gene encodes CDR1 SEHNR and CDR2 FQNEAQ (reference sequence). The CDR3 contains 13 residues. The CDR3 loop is CASSITDLYEQYF. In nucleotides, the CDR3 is TGTGCCAGCAGCATAACAGACCTCTACGAGCAGTACTTC.

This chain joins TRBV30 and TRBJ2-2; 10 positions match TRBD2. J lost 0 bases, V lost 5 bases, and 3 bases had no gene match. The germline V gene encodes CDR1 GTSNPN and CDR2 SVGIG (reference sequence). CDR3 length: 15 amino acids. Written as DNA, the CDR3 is TGTGCCTGGTCCAGCGGGGGGGCGAACACCGGGGAGCTGTTTTTT. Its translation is CAWSSGGANTGELFF. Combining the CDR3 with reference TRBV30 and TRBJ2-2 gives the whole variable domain SQTIHQWPATLVQPVGSPLSLECTVEGTSNPNLYWYRQAAGRGLQLLFYSVGIGQISSEVPQNLSASRPQDRQFILSSKKLLLSDSGFYLCAWSSGGANTGELFFGEGSRLTVL.

The CDR3 sequence: CASTLRGGSPLHF. In DNA form, the CDR3 reads TGTGCCAGCACACTGAGGGGGGGTTCACCCCTCCACTTT. The chain links TRBV7-2 to TRBJ1-6, with a possible D match to TRBD1 (6 bases). The ends were cut back, 7 bases at V and 9 bases at J, with 13 bases in the middle. Germline V lookup: CDR1 SGHTA, CDR2 FQGNSA. CDR3 length: 13 residues.

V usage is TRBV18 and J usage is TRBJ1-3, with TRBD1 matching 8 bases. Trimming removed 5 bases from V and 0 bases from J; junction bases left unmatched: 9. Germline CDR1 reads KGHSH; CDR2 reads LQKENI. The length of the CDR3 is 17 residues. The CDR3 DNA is TGTGCCAGCTCAGACTCCGGGACAGGACGCTCTGGAAACACCATATATTTT. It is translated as CASSDSGTGRSGNTIYF.

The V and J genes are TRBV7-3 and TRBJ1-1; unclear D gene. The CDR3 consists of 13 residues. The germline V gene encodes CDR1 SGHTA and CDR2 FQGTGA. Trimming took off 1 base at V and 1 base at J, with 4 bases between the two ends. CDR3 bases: TGTGCCAGCAGCTTAAATGGGAACACTGAAGCTTTCTTT. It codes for CASSLNGNTEAFF.

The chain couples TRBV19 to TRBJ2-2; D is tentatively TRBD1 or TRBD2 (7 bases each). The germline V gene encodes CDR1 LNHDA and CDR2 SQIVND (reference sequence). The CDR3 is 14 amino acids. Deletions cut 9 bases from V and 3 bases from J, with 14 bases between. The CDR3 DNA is TGTGCCAGCTCCCAGGGGGGGGACACCGGGGAGCTGTTTTTT. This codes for CASSQGGDTGELFF.

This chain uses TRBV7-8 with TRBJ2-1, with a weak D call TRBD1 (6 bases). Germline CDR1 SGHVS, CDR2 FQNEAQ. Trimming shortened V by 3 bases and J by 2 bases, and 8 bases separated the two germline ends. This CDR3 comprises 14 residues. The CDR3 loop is CASSFGGPYNEQFF. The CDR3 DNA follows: TGTGCCAGCAGCTTTGGGGGCCCCTACAATGAGCAGTTCTTC.